These 17 T cell receptor beta chains were sequenced from one sample in a study of cytomegalovirus exposure and HLA in healthy donors. Researchers ran the PCR with 60 Vbeta and 13 Jbeta primers. Profiled with immunoSEQ multiplex PCR; TCRdb holds only in-frame clones, not every one. This listing includes approximately 50,000 clones. The sample taken for sequencing was PBMCs. These receptors all stem from a female donor in good health and CMV-seronegative.

This chain joins TRBV30 and TRBJ2-1; 9 nucleotides agree with TRBD2. The CDR3 has 14 amino acids. V lost 3 bases, J lost 9 bases, and 9 bases stayed unmatched. The germline CDR1 and CDR2 sequences are GTSNPN and SVGIG (reference sequence). DNA of the CDR3: TGTGCCTGGAGGGCAGGGTGGACTAGCGTTGAGCAGTTCTTC. This translates into CAWRAGWTSVEQFF.

Here the CDR3 reads CASSQKGGGAGGPDNEQFF. The CDR3 DNA is TGCGCCAGCAGCCAAAAAGGAGGAGGAGCGGGAGGGCCCGACAATGAGCAGTTCTTC. The chain is built from TRBV4-1 and TRBJ2-1; 10 nucleotides match TRBD2. Germline trimming cut 2 bases from V and 5 bases from J; bases unmatched to any gene: 15. CDR3 length equals 19 residues. Germline V gene sequence: CDR1 MGHRA, CDR2 YSYEKL.

This chain connects TRBV7-3 to TRBJ1-6; D is undetermined. CDR3 length: 16 residues. The germline gives CDR1 SGHTA, CDR2 FQGTGA. V lost 3 bases, J lost 0 bases, and 9 bases lay in between. The DNA of the CDR3 is TGTGCCAGCAGCTTGATGGGGAGCTCCTATAATTCACCCCTCCACTTT. Protein product: CASSLMGSSYNSPLHF. Together with reference TRBV7-3 and TRBJ1-6, the CDR3 gives the full variable domain: GAGVSQTPSNKVTEKGKYVELRCDPISGHTALYWYRQSLGQGPEFLIYFQGTGAADDSGLPNDRFFAVRPEGSVSTLKIQRTERGDSAVYLCASSLMGSSYNSPLHFGNGTRLTVT.

V usage is TRBV29-1 and J usage is TRBJ2-1, with 8 bases identical to TRBD1. There are 12 residues in the CDR3. Germline CDR1 and CDR2: SQVTM and ANQGSEA. The junction had 4 bases not matched to a gene; V was cut back by 4 bases and J by 8 bases. The CDR3 region is CSVARGRDEQFF. The CDR3 DNA follows: TGCAGCGTTGCCAGGGGGCGGGATGAGCAGTTCTTC.

The chain uses TRBV11-3 and TRBJ1-1, with a tentative D call TRBD1 (6 bases). Germline loops: CDR1 SGHNT, CDR2 YENEEA. The germline V and J ends were trimmed by 5 bases and 1 base, with 14 bases remaining between them. The CDR3 covers 15 residues. CDR3 in DNA: TGTGCCAGCAGCCGCGAACAGGGTAAGAACACTGAAGCTTTCTTT. It is translated as CASSREQGKNTEAFF.

The rearrangement joins TRBV6-5 to TRBJ2-6; TRBD1 matches 9 bases. Losses at the gene ends were 5 bases for V and 3 bases for J; bases not matched to a gene: 2. There are 15 residues in the CDR3. The germline V gene has CDR1 MNHEY and CDR2 SVGAGI. CDR3 in amino acids: CASSRTGVGANVLTF. DNA of the CDR3: TGTGCCAGCAGTCGGACAGGGGTTGGGGCCAACGTCCTGACTTTC.

V is TRBV13 and J is TRBJ2-7; 9 bases map to TRBD1. The germline V gene encodes CDR1 PRHDT and CDR2 FYEKMQ (reference sequence). The CDR3 is 15 amino acids. The trim removed 2 bases at V and 1 base at J, leaving 3 bases unmatched. CDR3 region: CASSLTGQGSYEQYF. The CDR3 DNA reads as TGTGCCAGCAGCTTAACGGGACAGGGATCCTACGAGCAGTACTTC.

The chain links TRBV7-2 to TRBJ2-3; perhaps TRBD2 as D (6 bases). V gave up 5 bases and J gave up 4 bases, with 13 bases separating them. Per germline, CDR1 SGHTA and CDR2 FQGNSA. The CDR3 consists of 14 residues. CDR3 protein: CASSPGLQADTQYF. CDR3 in DNA: TGTGCCAGCAGCCCGGGACTTCAAGCAGATACGCAGTATTTT.

The rearrangement uses TRBV4-2 and TRBJ2-3; possible D gene TRBD1, 6 bases. The ends were cut back, 0 bases at V and 1 base at J, with 11 bases in the middle. Germline V lookup: CDR1 LGHNA, CDR2 YNFKEQ. The CDR3 is made up of 16 amino acids. The CDR3 DNA is TGTGCCAGCAGCCAAGATCCACGGACAGGCACAGATACGCAGTATTTT. Amino acids: CASSQDPRTGTDTQYF.

The genes are TRBV18 and TRBJ2-2; no firm D call. The germline V gene has CDR1 KGHSH and CDR2 LQKENI. Trimming shortened V by 0 bases and J by 3 bases, and 11 bases separated the two germline ends. This CDR3 comprises 16 residues. CDR3 in DNA: TGTGCCAGCTCACCACCATCCCCCGGGTACACCGGGGAGCTGTTTTTT. This codes for CASSPPSPGYTGELFF.

V usage is TRBV2 and J usage is TRBJ2-7, with TRBD2 matching over 12 bases. Germline values: CDR1 SNHLY, CDR2 FYNNEI. The CDR3 is 15 residues long. Trimming at V came to 1 base and at J to 4 bases, leaving 2 bases not matched to a gene. The CDR3 sequence: CASSEDGLAGYEQYF. The CDR3 DNA is TGTGCCAGCAGTGAAGACGGACTAGCGGGATACGAGCAGTACTTC. Drawing the rest from reference TRBV2 and TRBJ2-7, the complete variable domain is EPEVTQTPSHQVTQMGQEVILRCVPISNHLYFYWYRQILGQKVEFLVSFYNNEISEKSEIFDDQFSVERPDGSNFTLKIRSTKLEDSAMYFCASSEDGLAGYEQYFGPGTRLTVT.

This chain uses TRBV5-6 with TRBJ1-2; 8 bases agree with TRBD1. CDR1 is SGHDT and CDR2 is YYEEEE in the germline V gene. J was trimmed by 7 bases and V by 4 bases; bases with no gene match: 3. The CDR3 length is 12 residues. The CDR3 region is CASSGDRRGYTF. CDR3 in DNA: TGTGCCAGCAGCGGGGACAGGCGTGGCTACACCTTC.

The chain employs TRBV19 and TRBJ2-2; 8 nucleotides align to TRBD1. V lost 7 bases and J lost 4; bases outside the gene matches: 5. The CDR3 totals 14 residues. The germline V gene has CDR1 LNHDA and CDR2 SQIVND (reference sequence). The CDR3: CASIQGAGTGELFF. CDR3 in DNA: TGTGCCAGTATCCAGGGGGCGGGCACCGGGGAGCTGTTTTTT.

The CDR3: CASSVEIGGSTDTQYF. The CDR3 region has the DNA TGTGCCAGCAGCGTAGAAATAGGCGGCAGCACAGATACGCAGTATTTT. J is TRBJ2-3 and V is TRBV9; D is uncertain. V dropped 0 bases and J dropped 0 bases, with 11 bases sitting between them. The V gene's germline CDR1 is SGDLS and CDR2 YYNGEE. This CDR3 is built from 16 residues.

This chain links TRBV18 with TRBJ1-1; the match to TRBD1 covers 7 bases. V was pared by 2 bases and J by 1 base, with 10 bases of the junction left unmatched. The CDR3 extends over 17 amino acids. Germline CDR1 reads KGHSH; CDR2 reads LQKENI. CDR3 sequence reads: CASSPYTGTAQNTEAFF. The DNA for the CDR3 is TGTGCCAGCTCACCATATACTGGGACAGCCCAGAACACTGAAGCTTTCTTT.

Concerning this clone itself: One junction end does not reproduce the germline sequence, and a read error may be involved. This chain joins TRBV30 and TRBJ2-1, with 8 nucleotides matching TRBD2. This CDR3 region has 16 residues. Germline V lookup: CDR1 GTSNPN, CDR2 SVGIG (reference sequence). The CDR3 DNA is TGTGCCTGGAGGGGCGGGAGGAAAAGCTCCGACAATGAGCAGTTCTTC. Its protein product is CAWRGGRKSSDNEQFF.

The rearrangement links TRBV7-9 to TRBJ2-2; D is unresolved. Germline lookup yields CDR1 SEHNR and CDR2 FQNEAQ (reference sequence). V lost 5 bases and J 3 bases, leaving 16 bases between the germline ends. The CDR3 runs to 16 residues. This CDR3 reads CASSLYFSEDTGELFF. The CDR3, as DNA: TGTGCCAGCAGCCTCTACTTCAGCGAGGACACCGGGGAGCTGTTTTTT.